These T cell receptor beta chains were read from a single sample in a study of cytomegalovirus exposure and HLA in healthy donors. Here immunoSEQ multiplex PCR was the method, and the copy in TCRdb shows in-frame clones only, minus some. This sample's table has 150,000 or so clones. Specimen: PBMCs. The receptors were sampled from a woman between 45 and 60 years old in good health and CMV-seronegative. The CDR3 runs from the conserved cysteine through the conserved F or W. D genes are given only for firm matches.

V gene	D gene	J gene	CDR3 DNA	CDR3 protein
TRBV18	NA	TRBJ1-2	TGTGCCAGCTCACCAGCAGGGGTCGATGGCTACACCTTC	CASSPAGVDGYTF
TRBV28	TRBD1	TRBJ1-4	TGTGCCAGCAGCTCTCCGGGACAGAATGAAAAACTGTTTTTT	CASSSPGQNEKLFF
TRBV28	NA	TRBJ2-1	TGTGCCAGCAGTTTTTTCCCAAATGAGCAGTTCTTC	CASSFFPNEQFF
TRBV5-5	TRBD2	TRBJ2-5	TGTGCCAGCAGCCGACTAGCGGTCCAAGAGACCCAGTACTTC	CASSRLAVQETQYF
TRBV10-3	NA	TRBJ1-2	TGTGCCATCAGTGTCAACGGGGAAGGCTACACCTTC	CAISVNGEGYTF
TRBV28	TRBD1	TRBJ1-2	TGTGCCAGCAGTCTGACAGGGGCCCAGGCCTTC	CASSLTGAQAF
TRBV18	NA	TRBJ2-5	TGTGCCAGCTCACCTACCGGTCAGGGTAGGGAGACCCAGTACTTC	CASSPTGQGRETQYF
TRBV29-1	TRBD1	TRBJ1-2	TGCAGCGATCGACAGGGTGTCTATGGCTACACCTTC	CSDRQGVYGYTF
TRBV10-2	NA	TRBJ2-3	TGCGCCAGCAGCGGTTACCGGGATACGCAGTATTTT	CASSGYRDTQYF
TRBV4-3	NA	TRBJ1-2	TGCGCCAGCAGCTCAGAAATGGGGGGGCTTTGGGATGGCTACACCTTC	CASSSEMGGLWDGYTF
TRBV6-5	TRBD1	TRBJ2-1	TGTGCCAGCAGTTACGGACAGGGCTATGAGCAGTTCTTC	CASSYGQGYEQFF
TRBV2	NA	TRBJ1-5	TGTGCCAGCAGTGAAGGTCTAAGCAATCAGCCCCAGCATTTT	CASSEGLSNQPQHF
TRBV5-1	TRBD1	TRBJ2-5	TGCGCCAGCAACCCGGGACAGGCGGGCGAGACCCAGTACTTC	CASNPGQAGETQYF
TRBV7-3	NA	TRBJ1-5	TGTGCCAGCAGCTTAAGCGGAACCAATCAGCCCCAGCATTTT	CASSLSGTNQPQHF
TRBV28	NA	TRBJ1-2	TGTGCCAGCAGTTTGGCGGTGGCGATCCGGAGAGACTATGGCTACACCTTC	CASSLAVAIRRDYGYTF
TRBV5-1	NA	TRBJ1-2	TGCGCCAGCAGCTTGAAGGGAGAACCTAACTATGGCTACACCTTC	CASSLKGEPNYGYTF
TRBV1	NA	TRBJ2-4	TGCACCAGCACCAACAGTAGGGGGGGTCGTGAGGGAAACATTCAGTACTTC	CTSTNSRGGREGNIQYF
TRBV2	TRBD1	TRBJ1-5	TGTGCCAGCAGTCCCCGGACAGGTTGGGATCAGCCCCAGCATTTT	CASSPRTGWDQPQHF
TRBV6-5	NA	TRBJ1-1	TGTGCCAGCAGTTACAGTAGTACCCAAAAAGCTTTCTTT	CASSYSSTQKAFF
TRBV5-6	NA	TRBJ1-5	TGTGCCAGCAGCGGTAGTTTAGCCGGCAATCAGCCCCAGCATTTT	CASSGSLAGNQPQHF
TRBV30	NA	TRBJ2-5	TGTGCCTGGAGTCCTCTGGAGACCCAGTACTTC	CAWSPLETQYF
TRBV4-1	NA	TRBJ1-5	TGCGCCAGCAGCCGGACACCGTCAGTGGGTAATCAGCCCCAGCATTTT	CASSRTPSVGNQPQHF
TRBV5-1	TRBD2	TRBJ2-3	TGCGCCAGCAGCTCAGGGACTAGCGGAATCACAGATACGCAGTATTTT	CASSSGTSGITDTQYF
TRBV5-1	NA	TRBJ2-7	TGCGCCAGCAGCTTGGACGGGAACTACGAGCAGTACTTC	CASSLDGNYEQYF
TRBV2	TRBD1	TRBJ2-7	TGTGCCAGCAGGGATGGGACAGGAGGAAACGAGCAGTACTTC	CASRDGTGGNEQYF
TRBV19	NA	TRBJ2-7	TGTGCCAGTAGTATGGGGCTTGGGGACGAGCAGTACTTC	CASSMGLGDEQYF
TRBV5-6	TRBD1	TRBJ1-5	TGTGCCAGCAGCCCGGGACAGAGGAGCAATCAGCCCCAGCATTTT	CASSPGQRSNQPQHF
TRBV30	TRBD2	TRBJ2-3	TGTGCCTGGAGTGTAATTGAGGGACTAGCAGGGTCTAGGGGTTTT	CAWSVIEGLAGSRGF
TRBV6-1	NA	TRBJ1-5	TGTGCCAGCAGCCGTGGACTGTACAATCAGCCCCAGCATTTT	CASSRGLYNQPQHF
TRBV5-4	NA	TRBJ1-1	TGTGCCAGCAGCTTGATCGACCTTGGAGCCACTGAAGCTTTCTTT	CASSLIDLGATEAFF
TRBV4-1	TRBD1	TRBJ1-5	TGCGCCAGCAGTCTCACAGGGGTCAGCAATCAGCCCCAGCATTTT	CASSLTGVSNQPQHF
TRBV18	NA	TRBJ2-7	TGTGCCAGCTCCCCGACTCGTTCTCGGGAGCAGTACTTC	CASSPTRSREQYF
TRBV9	TRBD2	TRBJ2-5	TGTGCCAGCAGCGTAGCTTGGCGGGAGGACCAAGAGACCCAGTACTTC	CASSVAWREDQETQYF
TRBV28	NA	TRBJ2-7	TGTGCCAGCAGACACCAGGGATACGAGCAGTACTTC	CASRHQGYEQYF
TRBV6-6	TRBD2	TRBJ2-1	TGTGCCAGCAGTTATCGCGGGGGGTACAATGAGCAGTTCTTC	CASSYRGGYNEQFF
TRBV19	NA	TRBJ1-3	TGTGCCAGTAGTATAAGAGGGCCTCTCACTGGAAACACCATATATTTT	CASSIRGPLTGNTIYF
TRBV19	TRBD2	TRBJ2-7	TGTGCCAGTAGTATCCAAGAGCGGGAGGTTGAGGAGCAGTACTTC	CASSIQEREVEEQYF
TRBV30	TRBD1	TRBJ2-5	TGTGCCTGGGACCGGGACAGAAAAGAGACCCAGTACTTC	CAWDRDRKETQYF
TRBV6-4	NA	TRBJ2-2	TGTGCCAGCAGAACAGAACAGGGTTCTACCGGGGAGCTGTTTTTT	CASRTEQGSTGELFF
TRBV4-2	NA	TRBJ2-7	TGTGCCAGCAGCCAAGATCGGGTCTACGAGCAGTACTTC	CASSQDRVYEQYF
TRBV19	TRBD1	TRBJ1-5	TGTGCCAGTAGTCCTCCGAGACAGGGGCCGACCGGGACGGCCCAGCATTTT	CASSPPRQGPTGTAQHF
TRBV18	NA	TRBJ2-5	TGTGCCAGCTCACCTTACGGTGAGACCCAGTACTTC	CASSPYGETQYF
TRBV4-1	TRBD1	TRBJ2-5	TGCGCCAGCAGCCAACCCCCCTCCGCGACAGGGAGAGAACAAGAGACCCAGTACTTC	CASSQPPSATGREQETQYF